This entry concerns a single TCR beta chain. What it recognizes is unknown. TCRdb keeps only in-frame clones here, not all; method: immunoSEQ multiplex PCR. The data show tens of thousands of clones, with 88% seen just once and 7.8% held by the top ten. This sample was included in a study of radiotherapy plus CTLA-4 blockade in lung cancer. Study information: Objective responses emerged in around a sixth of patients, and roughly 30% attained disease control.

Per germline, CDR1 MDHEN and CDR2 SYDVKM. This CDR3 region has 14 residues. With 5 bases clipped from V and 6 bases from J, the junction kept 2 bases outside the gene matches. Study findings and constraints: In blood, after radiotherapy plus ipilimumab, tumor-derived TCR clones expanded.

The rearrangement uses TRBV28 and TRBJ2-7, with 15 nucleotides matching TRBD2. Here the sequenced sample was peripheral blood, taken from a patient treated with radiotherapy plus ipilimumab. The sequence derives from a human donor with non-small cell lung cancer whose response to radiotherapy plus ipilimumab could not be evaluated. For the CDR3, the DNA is TGTGCCAGCAGTGGACTAGCGGGAGGGGGCGAGCAGTACTTC. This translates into CASSGLAGGGEQYF. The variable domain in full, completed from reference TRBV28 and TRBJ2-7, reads DVKVTQSSRYLVKRTGEKVFLECVQDMDHENMFWYRQDPGLGLRLIYFSYDVKMKEKGDIPEGYSVSREKKERFSLILESASTNQTSMYLCASSGLAGGGEQYFGPGTRLTVT.